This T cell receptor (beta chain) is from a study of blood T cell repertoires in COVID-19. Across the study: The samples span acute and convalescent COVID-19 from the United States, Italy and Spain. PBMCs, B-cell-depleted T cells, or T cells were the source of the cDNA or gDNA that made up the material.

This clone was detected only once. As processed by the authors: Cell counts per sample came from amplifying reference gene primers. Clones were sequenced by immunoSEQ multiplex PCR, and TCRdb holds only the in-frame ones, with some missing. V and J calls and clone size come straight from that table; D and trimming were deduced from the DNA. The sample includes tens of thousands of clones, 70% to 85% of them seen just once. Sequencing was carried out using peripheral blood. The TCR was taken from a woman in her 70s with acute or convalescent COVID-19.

The chain's CDR3 is CASSLAVGSTGTEAFF. CDR3 in DNA: TGTGCCAGCAGCTTAGCAGTCGGGTCAACGGGCACTGAAGCTTTCTTT. The chain employs TRBV7-2 and TRBJ1-1; no reliable D call. Germline V gene lookup returns CDR1 SGHTA and CDR2 FQGNSA. The ends were cut back, 0 bases at V and 4 bases at J, with 15 bases in the middle. The CDR3 consists of 16 residues.